One sample yielded the 27 T cell receptor beta chains listed below, sequenced in a study of blood T cell repertoires in COVID-19. Profiling relied on immunoSEQ multiplex PCR, and the TCRdb table lists in-frame clones only, not all of them. Found here are 350,000 to 500,000 clones, over 85% of them singletons; the top ten hold approximately 0.92%. The specimen was peripheral blood. Every receptor here comes from a man aged 18-30 years with COVID-19, enrolled during active disease.

The V call is TRBV7-9, the J call TRBJ1-2; D is possibly TRBD1 (6 bases). The CDR3 runs 16 residues. Germline loops: CDR1 SEHNR, CDR2 FQNEAQ (reference sequence). The V end was cut by 2 bases, the J end by 4 bases, with 17 bases between. CDR3 in DNA: TGTGCCAGCAGCTTATTGGCAATCCAGGGGTCCTATGGCTACACCTTC. Its protein product is CASSLLAIQGSYGYTF.

This chain uses TRBV6-5 with TRBJ1-1; 7 nucleotides align to TRBD1. Germline V gives CDR1 MNHEY, CDR2 SVGAGI. J gave up 1 base and V 2 bases, and 7 bases lay outside the gene matches. The CDR3 totals 16 residues. CDR3 DNA: TGTGCCAGCAGTTACACTAACAGGGGTCCGAACACTGAAGCTTTCTTT. This gives the protein CASSYTNRGPNTEAFF.

The chain employs TRBV11-3 and TRBJ2-2; 12 nucleotides match TRBD1. Per the germline V gene, CDR1 is SGHNT and CDR2 is YENEEA. This CDR3 is 19 amino acids long. V lost 5 bases and J lost 1; bases outside the gene matches: 11. The DNA of the CDR3 is TGTGCCAGCAGCCGACCCGGGACAGGGGGCGCTGGGAACACCGGGGAGCTGTTTTTT. Translation: CASSRPGTGGAGNTGELFF.

The J gene is TRBJ1-2, the V gene TRBV13; 8 nucleotides agree with TRBD1. The CDR3 loop spans 18 amino acids. CDR1 is PRHDT, CDR2 FYEKMQ, per germline (reference sequence). Germline trimming cut 4 bases from V and 6 bases from J; bases unmatched to any gene: 19. As DNA, the CDR3 is TGTGCCAGCAGCTCCGAAGAAGGGCCGGACAGGGAAGGGAATGGCTACACCTTC. Its protein product is CASSSEEGPDREGNGYTF.

The chain combines TRBV4-1 with TRBJ2-4; D perhaps matches TRBD1 (6 bases). There are 15 residues in the CDR3. The V gene's germline CDR1 is MGHRA and CDR2 YSYEKL. V lost 1 base and J 7 bases, leaving 14 bases between the germline ends. Written as DNA, the CDR3 is TGCGCCAGCAGCCAAGTAGCGCAGGGGCCGAACATTCAGTACTTC. Its protein is CASSQVAQGPNIQYF.

The V call is TRBV7-9, the J call TRBJ2-1, with D possibly TRBD1 on 6 matching bases. Germline V gene lookup returns CDR1 SEHNR and CDR2 FQNEAQ (reference sequence). The V end was cut by 5 bases, the J end by 7 bases, with 9 bases between. The CDR3 consists of 12 residues. CDR3 amino acids: CASSQGQNEQFF. CDR3 DNA: TGTGCCAGCAGCCAGGGGCAGAATGAGCAGTTCTTC.

V usage is TRBV3-1 (or the pseudogene TRBV3-2) and J usage is TRBJ2-1, with a possible D match to TRBD2 (6 bases). Trimming cost V 4 bases and J 0 bases, with 10 bases left between them. There are 15 residues in the CDR3. Germline V CDR1 and CDR2: LGHDT, YNNKEL (reference sequence). The CDR3 spells CASSRDWTSYNEQFF. The CDR3 bases are TGTGCCAGCAGCCGGGACTGGACCTCCTACAATGAGCAGTTCTTC.

The rearrangement uses TRBV19 and TRBJ2-4, with 7 bases fitting TRBD1. Per the germline V gene, CDR1 is LNHDA and CDR2 is SQIVND (reference sequence). The V and J ends lost 3 bases and 4 bases, in that order; junction bases with no gene match: 0. This CDR3 region has 13 residues. The CDR3 protein is CASSMGQKNIQYF. For the CDR3, the DNA is TGTGCCAGTAGTATGGGACAGAAAAACATTCAGTACTTC.

CDR3 in DNA: TGTGCCACCAGTGGGGCACCTCTATACAATGAGCAGTTCTTC. Encoded protein: CATSGAPLYNEQFF. The V gene is TRBV24-1, the J gene TRBJ2-1; no reliable D call. The CDR3 has 14 amino acids. Germline CDR1 KGHDR, CDR2 SFDVKD. Deletions cut 5 bases from V and 4 bases from J, with 11 bases between.

The chain has TRBV19 and TRBJ1-6; 7 bases agree with TRBD1. Germline V gives CDR1 LNHDA, CDR2 SQIVND (reference sequence). With 9 bases clipped from V and 9 bases from J, the junction kept 5 bases outside the gene matches. This CDR3 region has 12 residues. The DNA of the CDR3 is TGTGCCAGCAGTCAGGGGGGTTCACCCCTCCACTTT. It codes for CASSQGGSPLHF.

This chain connects TRBV6-5 to TRBJ1-5; 8 nucleotides match TRBD1. The CDR3 spans 14 residues. Germline-derived CDR1 and CDR2 are MNHEY and SVGAGI. The junction had 6 bases not matched to a gene; V was cut back by 6 bases and J by 5 bases. The CDR3 sequence is CASSPDRADQPQHF. The CDR3 DNA is TGTGCCAGCAGCCCGGACAGGGCGGATCAGCCCCAGCATTTT.

This clone was counted once. This chain uses TRBV7-9 with TRBJ2-7, with D possibly being TRBD2 (7 bases). V was clipped by 1 base and J by 1 base, with 11 bases between them. The CDR3 length is 15 residues. Per germline, CDR1 SEHNR and CDR2 FQNEAQ (reference sequence). The CDR3 DNA reads TGTGCCAGCAGCTTAGTAGGGGGGGCATCCTACGAGCAGTACTTC. It yields the protein CASSLVGGASYEQYF.

The V and J genes are TRBV7-3 and TRBJ1-1, with 8 bases aligning to TRBD1. The length of the CDR3 is 13 residues. The junction had 2 bases not matched to a gene; V was cut back by 5 bases and J by 3 bases. CDR1 is SGHTA and CDR2 is FQGTGA in the germline V gene. The CDR3 spells CASSPGQDTEAFF. The CDR3 DNA reads TGTGCCAGCAGCCCGGGACAGGACACTGAAGCTTTCTTT.

The J gene is TRBJ1-5, the V gene TRBV25-1; D may be TRBD1 (6 bases). Germline V gene sequence: CDR1 MGHDK, CDR2 SYGVNS. With 6 bases removed from V and 4 bases from J, the gap between germline ends came to 16 bases. This CDR3 has 15 residues. Here the CDR3 reads CASSPKRGGNQPQHF. The CDR3 coding sequence is TGTGCCAGCAGCCCTAAAAGGGGGGGGAATCAGCCCCAGCATTTT.

The table lists this clone with a few counts. The rearrangement uses TRBV27 and TRBJ2-2, with D perhaps matching TRBD1 (6 bases). Trimming cost V 6 bases and J 1 base, with 9 bases left between them. The germline gives CDR1 MNHEY, CDR2 SMNVEV (reference sequence). The CDR3 totals 14 residues. The CDR3 loop reads CASRQGMNTGELFF. CDR3 coding DNA: TGTGCCAGCAGACAGGGTATGAACACCGGGGAGCTGTTTTTT.

Only one count was recorded for this clone. The chain carries TRBV7-9 and TRBJ1-3; TRBD1 agrees at 7 bases. J was trimmed by 0 bases and V by 5 bases; bases with no gene match: 4. The germline V gene encodes CDR1 SEHNR and CDR2 FQNEAQ (reference sequence). This CDR3 spans 15 amino acids. The CDR3 sequence: CASSTGDLSGNTIYF. Written as DNA, the CDR3 is TGTGCCAGCAGCACAGGGGACCTCTCTGGAAACACCATATATTTT.

The gene calls are TRBV5-3 and TRBJ1-1; D gene uncertain. TRBV5-3 is an open reading frame, and its role is uncertain. There are 12 residues in the CDR3. Trimming left V 2 bases short and J 9 bases short, with 11 bases between. CDR3 protein: CARSLEAQQAFF. The CDR3 DNA sequence: TGTGCCAGAAGCTTAGAGGCCCAACAAGCTTTCTTT.

The chain combines TRBV11-2 with TRBJ2-5; D call uncertain. Trimming stripped 0 bases from V and 7 bases from J, with 12 bases between. Germline loops: CDR1 SGHAT, CDR2 FQNNGV. The CDR3 has 14 amino acids. The DNA for the CDR3 is TGTGCCAGCAGCTTAGATCCCCGACCGGGGACCCAGTACTTC. This translates into CASSLDPRPGTQYF.

This chain links TRBV2 with TRBJ2-7; D gene uncertain. V was trimmed by 4 bases and J by 4 bases, leaving 5 bases between them. Germline V gene sequence: CDR1 SNHLY, CDR2 FYNNEI. This CDR3 comprises 11 residues. The CDR3 DNA sequence: TGTGCCAGCAGTGCCAGTTACGAGCAGTACTTC. Its translation is CASSASYEQYF. The full variable domain, with the rest looked up from reference TRBV2 and TRBJ2-7, is EPEVTQTPSHQVTQMGQEVILRCVPISNHLYFYWYRQILGQKVEFLVSFYNNEISEKSEIFDDQFSVERPDGSNFTLKIRSTKLEDSAMYFCASSASYEQYFGPGTRLTVT.

The rearrangement joins TRBV9 to TRBJ1-1; D unclear. Looked up from germline, CDR1 is SGDLS and CDR2 is YYNGEE. The CDR3 runs 13 residues. Between the trimmed V and J ends, which lost 0 bases and 4 bases, there was a span of 7 bases. The CDR3 DNA reads as TGTGCCAGCAGCGTAGGGCCCTTCACTGAAGCTTTCTTT. Protein product: CASSVGPFTEAFF.

The V gene is TRBV7-8, the J gene TRBJ1-4; no firm D call. The CDR3 sequence is 15 residues long. Germline values: CDR1 SGHVS, CDR2 FQNEAQ. V lost 4 bases and J lost 5, with 14 bases in between. This CDR3 reads CASSSNRVSNEKLFF. In DNA, the CDR3 is TGTGCCAGCAGCTCGAACCGGGTCTCAAATGAAAAACTGTTTTTT. Filled out from reference TRBV7-8 and TRBJ1-4, the complete variable domain reads GAGVSQSPRYKVAKRGQDVALRCDPISGHVSLFWYQQALGQGPEFLTYFQNEAQLDKSGLPSDRFFAERPEGSVSTLKIQRTQQEDSAVYLCASSSNRVSNEKLFFGSGTQLSVL.

The chain recombines TRBV2 with TRBJ2-5, with 7 positions matching TRBD2. This CDR3 is built from 12 residues. The V segment lost 6 bases and the J segment 8 bases; nucleotides outside the gene matches: 6. Germline assignment: CDR1 SNHLY and CDR2 FYNNEI. The CDR3, as DNA: TGTGCCAGCAGCGCAGGGAGGGATACCCAGTACTTC. This codes for CASSAGRDTQYF.

The chain is built from TRBV5-6 and TRBJ2-2; 9 bases are a match to TRBD1. Germline CDR1 is SGHDT and CDR2 is YYEEEE. The V gene end was trimmed by 2 bases and the J gene end by 6 bases; junction bases not matched to a gene: 5. The CDR3 totals 15 residues. For the CDR3, the DNA is TGTGCCAGCAGCTTTGTGGACAGGGGATCCGGGGAGCTGTTTTTT. Its translation is CASSFVDRGSGELFF.

V gene TRBV12-3 or TRBV12-4 combines with J gene TRBJ1-5; maybe TRBD1 (5 bases). The CDR3 extends over 13 amino acids. The V end lost 3 bases, the J end lost 7 bases, and 10 bases lay between the germline ends. CDR3 nucleotide sequence: TGTGCCAGCAGTTTGGCAGGGCCACAGCCCCAGCATTTT. Amino acids: CASSLAGPQPQHF.

In nucleotides, the CDR3 is TGTGCCAGCAGTGGCCAGGGGTTTGCTGGAAACACCATATATTTT. As protein: CASSGQGFAGNTIYF. The chain uses TRBV2 and TRBJ1-3, with a tentative D call TRBD1 (6 bases). Germline V gives CDR1 SNHLY, CDR2 FYNNEI. This CDR3 comprises 15 residues. V was cut by 4 bases and J by 2 bases, with 12 bases left in between.

The chain links TRBV6-5 to TRBJ2-1; D ambiguous. The CDR3 has 12 amino acids. V was cut by 6 bases and J by 3 bases, with 6 bases left in between. Germline V gene lookup returns CDR1 MNHEY and CDR2 SVGAGI. This CDR3 is CASRGVYNEQFF. The CDR3 coding sequence is TGTGCCAGCAGAGGAGTCTACAATGAGCAGTTCTTC.

The V and J genes are TRBV27 and TRBJ2-7, with 9 positions matching TRBD1. The CDR3 runs to 18 residues. Germline V gene data show CDR1 as MNHEY and CDR2 as SMNVEV (reference sequence). Trimming removed 0 bases from V and 4 bases from J; junction bases left unmatched: 13. CDR3 nucleotides: TGTGCCAGCAGTTTATCGTACGGGCCGGGACAGGGTTTGTACGAGCAGTACTTC. It is translated as CASSLSYGPGQGLYEQYF.